This is a list of T cell receptor beta chains from one sample in a study of blood T cell repertoires in COVID-19. The protocol was immunoSEQ multiplex PCR, while the TCRdb copy is restricted to in-frame clones and leaves out a portion. The sample shows about 430,000 clones, around 87% of them seen only once. Specimen: PBMCs or T cells enriched from blood (not recorded which). The receptor source for this set is a woman aged 25 to 39 with acute COVID-19. The CDR3 runs from the conserved cysteine through the conserved F or W. D genes are given only for firm matches. The size field is filled for only some rows; it gives once, few, many or a size class.

D gene: TRBD1
clone size: -
J gene: TRBJ2-3
V gene: TRBV19
CDR3 protein: CASSFGQGESTDTQYF
CDR3 DNA: TGTGCCAGTAGTTTCGGACAGGGGGAGAGTACAGATACGCAGTATTTT

D gene: TRBD1
clone size: -
J gene: TRBJ1-2
V gene: TRBV5-4
CDR3 protein: CASSFRTGLNYGYTF
CDR3 DNA: TGTGCCAGCAGCTTCCGGACAGGGTTGAACTATGGCTACACCTTC

D gene: -
clone size: -
J gene: TRBJ1-3
V gene: TRBV27
CDR3 protein: CASSSQGPWNTIYF
CDR3 DNA: TGTGCCAGCAGTTCACAGGGACCCTGGAACACCATATATTTT

D gene: -
clone size: -
J gene: TRBJ1-3
V gene: TRBV19
CDR3 protein: CASSVRLSSGNTIYF
CDR3 DNA: TGTGCCAGTAGTGTTCGATTGAGCTCTGGAAACACCATATATTTT

D gene: TRBD1
clone size: -
J gene: TRBJ1-5
V gene: TRBV15
CDR3 protein: CATSRDPGGGQPQHF
CDR3 DNA: TGTGCCACCAGCAGAGATCCAGGGGGAGGTCAGCCCCAGCATTTT

D gene: -
clone size: -
J gene: TRBJ2-2
V gene: TRBV3-1/TRBV3-2
CDR3 protein: CASSQDSVAAADTGELFF
CDR3 DNA: TGTGCCAGCAGCCAAGACAGCGTAGCGGCCGCCGACACCGGGGAGCTGTTTTTT

D gene: -
clone size: -
J gene: TRBJ2-1
V gene: TRBV3-1/TRBV3-2
CDR3 protein: CASSQEGDLEQFF
CDR3 DNA: TGTGCCAGCAGCCAAGAAGGAGATCTTGAGCAGTTCTTC

D gene: TRBD2
clone size: once
J gene: TRBJ2-1
V gene: TRBV7-8
CDR3 protein: CASSLASLAGVQFF
CDR3 DNA: TGTGCCAGCAGCTTAGCGAGCCTAGCGGGGGTACAGTTCTTC

D gene: TRBD1
clone size: few
J gene: TRBJ1-5
V gene: TRBV2
CDR3 protein: CASSPGQDGPQHF
CDR3 DNA: TGTGCCAGCAGTCCAGGACAGGACGGGCCCCAGCATTTT

D gene: TRBD1
clone size: -
J gene: TRBJ1-6
V gene: TRBV25-1
CDR3 protein: CASREDRGRSPLHF
CDR3 DNA: TGTGCCAGCAGAGAGGACAGGGGTCGTTCACCCCTCCACTTT

D gene: -
clone size: -
J gene: TRBJ2-7
V gene: TRBV24-1
CDR3 protein: CATSDPSDPTDPYAQYF
CDR3 DNA: TGTGCCACCAGTGACCCCTCAGACCCGACAGATCCCTACGCGCAGTACTTC

D gene: TRBD2
clone size: -
J gene: TRBJ2-5
V gene: TRBV7-9
CDR3 protein: CASSLERLAGEYQETQYF
CDR3 DNA: TGTGCCAGCAGCTTAGAAAGACTAGCGGGGGAGTACCAAGAGACCCAGTACTTC

D gene: TRBD1
clone size: -
J gene: TRBJ2-3
V gene: TRBV7-9
CDR3 protein: CASSLWAGGDTQYF
CDR3 DNA: TGTGCCAGCAGCTTATGGGCAGGGGGAGATACGCAGTATTTT

D gene: -
clone size: -
J gene: TRBJ1-6
V gene: TRBV4-1
CDR3 protein: CASSQGPLSSYNSPLHF
CDR3 DNA: TGCGCCAGCAGCCAAGGGCCCCTCTCTTCATATAATTCACCCCTCCACTTT

D gene: TRBD1
clone size: -
J gene: TRBJ2-1
V gene: TRBV29-1
CDR3 protein: CSVKQGFEQFF
CDR3 DNA: TGCAGCGTGAAACAGGGGTTTGAGCAGTTCTTC

D gene: TRBD1
clone size: once
J gene: TRBJ1-1
V gene: TRBV24-1
CDR3 protein: CATSRTGMNTEAFF
CDR3 DNA: TGTGCCACCAGCAGGACAGGGATGAACACTGAAGCTTTCTTT

D gene: -
clone size: -
J gene: TRBJ1-3
V gene: TRBV7-6
CDR3 protein: CASSFGPQAGNTIYF
CDR3 DNA: TGTGCCAGCAGCTTTGGCCCACAGGCTGGAAACACCATATATTTT

D gene: -
clone size: -
J gene: TRBJ2-7
V gene: TRBV4-3
CDR3 protein: CASSQEGASTYEQYF
CDR3 DNA: TGCGCCAGCAGCCAAGAAGGGGCGTCCACCTACGAGCAGTACTTC

D gene: -
clone size: -
J gene: TRBJ1-6
V gene: TRBV25-1
CDR3 protein: CASSESVGRGWSPLHF
CDR3 DNA: TGTGCCAGCAGTGAATCTGTCGGCAGGGGTTGGTCACCCCTCCACTTT

D gene: TRBD1
clone size: -
J gene: TRBJ1-1
V gene: TRBV19
CDR3 protein: CASSAGTGYTEAFF
CDR3 DNA: TGTGCCAGTAGTGCCGGGACAGGGTACACTGAAGCTTTCTTT

D gene: -
clone size: -
J gene: TRBJ1-3
V gene: TRBV10-3
CDR3 protein: CAISEFRSSGNTIYF
CDR3 DNA: TGTGCCATCAGTGAGTTTCGGAGCTCTGGAAACACCATATATTTT

D gene: -
clone size: few
J gene: TRBJ1-1
V gene: TRBV29-1
CDR3 protein: CSVDRGNTEAFF
CDR3 DNA: TGCAGCGTTGACAGGGGCAACACTGAAGCTTTCTTT

D gene: -
clone size: -
J gene: TRBJ1-1
V gene: TRBV20-1
CDR3 protein: CSARDEFEAFF
CDR3 DNA: TGCAGTGCTAGAGATGAGTTTGAAGCTTTCTTT

D gene: TRBD2
clone size: -
J gene: TRBJ2-3
V gene: TRBV4-1
CDR3 protein: CASSLRVAGGADTQYF
CDR3 DNA: TGCGCCAGCAGCCTTAGGGTAGCGGGGGGTGCAGATACGCAGTATTTT

D gene: -
clone size: -
J gene: TRBJ1-2
V gene: TRBV5-6
CDR3 protein: CASSLAGAGRGPNYGYTF
CDR3 DNA: TGTGCCAGCAGCTTGGCCGGGGCGGGCAGGGGCCCTAACTATGGCTACACCTTC

D gene: TRBD1
clone size: -
J gene: TRBJ2-3
V gene: TRBV7-7
CDR3 protein: CASSLGGTGNPDTQYF
CDR3 DNA: TGTGCCAGCAGCTTGGGGGGGACAGGGAACCCAGATACGCAGTATTTT

D gene: TRBD1
clone size: -
J gene: TRBJ1-5
V gene: TRBV2
CDR3 protein: CASSATTTGYQPQHF
CDR3 DNA: TGTGCCAGCAGTGCCACGACGACAGGGTACCAGCCCCAGCATTTT

D gene: TRBD2
clone size: -
J gene: TRBJ2-7
V gene: TRBV27
CDR3 protein: CASSRGGAYEQYF
CDR3 DNA: TGTGCCAGCAGCCGCGGGGGGGCTTACGAGCAGTACTTC

D gene: TRBD1
clone size: once
J gene: TRBJ1-3
V gene: TRBV10-3
CDR3 protein: CAISVNRGDTIYF
CDR3 DNA: TGTGCCATCAGTGTAAACAGGGGTGACACCATATATTTT

D gene: -
clone size: -
J gene: TRBJ1-3
V gene: TRBV19
CDR3 protein: CASSGSGGNTIYF
CDR3 DNA: TGTGCCAGTAGTGGTTCCGGGGGAAACACCATATATTTT

D gene: -
clone size: -
J gene: TRBJ1-1
V gene: TRBV5-6
CDR3 protein: CASSFNINTEAFF
CDR3 DNA: TGTGCCAGCAGCTTTAACATAAACACTGAAGCTTTCTTT

D gene: TRBD1
clone size: -
J gene: TRBJ2-3
V gene: TRBV7-9
CDR3 protein: CASSKSGGHTQYF
CDR3 DNA: TGTGCCAGCAGCAAATCAGGGGGACATACGCAGTATTTT

D gene: -
clone size: -
J gene: TRBJ1-2
V gene: TRBV2
CDR3 protein: CASSETSGQFYGYTF
CDR3 DNA: TGTGCCAGCAGTGAAACATCGGGTCAGTTCTATGGCTACACCTTC

D gene: TRBD1
clone size: -
J gene: TRBJ1-1
V gene: TRBV6-4
CDR3 protein: CASSEGPGGYTEAFF
CDR3 DNA: TGTGCCAGCAGTGAAGGGCCAGGGGGCTACACTGAAGCTTTCTTT

D gene: -
clone size: -
J gene: TRBJ2-2
V gene: TRBV7-2
CDR3 protein: CASSFRDTGELFF
CDR3 DNA: TGTGCCAGCAGCTTCAGGGACACCGGGGAGCTGTTTTTT

D gene: TRBD1
clone size: -
J gene: TRBJ1-4
V gene: TRBV5-1
CDR3 protein: CASSIGQAPNEKLFF
CDR3 DNA: TGCGCCAGCAGCATCGGACAGGCCCCTAATGAAAAACTGTTTTTT

D gene: TRBD1
clone size: -
J gene: TRBJ1-5
V gene: TRBV10-3
CDR3 protein: CAIRAGTENQPQHF
CDR3 DNA: TGTGCCATCAGAGCAGGGACAGAAAATCAGCCCCAGCATTTT

D gene: -
clone size: -
J gene: TRBJ1-1
V gene: TRBV3-1/TRBV3-2
CDR3 protein: CASSQDYGAEAFF
CDR3 DNA: TGTGCCAGCAGCCAAGATTACGGGGCTGAAGCTTTCTTT

D gene: -
clone size: -
J gene: TRBJ2-1
V gene: TRBV29-1
CDR3 protein: CSVAPFDRSFYNEQFF
CDR3 DNA: TGCAGCGTTGCGCCCTTCGACAGAAGTTTTTACAATGAGCAGTTCTTC

D gene: -
clone size: -
J gene: TRBJ2-7
V gene: TRBV4-1
CDR3 protein: CASSQDFDGDEQYF
CDR3 DNA: TGCGCCAGCAGCCAAGATTTTGATGGAGACGAGCAGTACTTC

D gene: TRBD1
clone size: -
J gene: TRBJ2-2
V gene: TRBV24-1
CDR3 protein: CATRGWGQGNSNTGELFF
CDR3 DNA: TGTGCCACCAGGGGTTGGGGACAGGGGAATTCGAACACCGGGGAGCTGTTTTTT

D gene: -
clone size: -
J gene: TRBJ1-6
V gene: TRBV3-1/TRBV3-2
CDR3 protein: CASSQGDNSPLHF
CDR3 DNA: TGTGCCAGCAGCCAGGGAGATAATTCACCCCTCCACTTT

D gene: -
clone size: -
J gene: TRBJ1-5
V gene: TRBV19
CDR3 protein: CASQGGNQPQHF
CDR3 DNA: TGTGCCAGCCAAGGGGGAAATCAGCCCCAGCATTTT

D gene: TRBD1
clone size: -
J gene: TRBJ1-1
V gene: TRBV14
CDR3 protein: CASSQDSRVGTGGTTEAFF
CDR3 DNA: TGTGCCAGCAGCCAAGATAGTCGAGTGGGGACAGGGGGAACCACTGAAGCTTTCTTT

D gene: -
clone size: -
J gene: TRBJ1-2
V gene: TRBV4-1
CDR3 protein: CASSQDGGDGYTF
CDR3 DNA: TGCGCCAGCAGCCAAGATGGAGGGGATGGCTACACCTTC

D gene: -
clone size: -
J gene: TRBJ1-6
V gene: TRBV5-1
CDR3 protein: CASSREVGYSPLHF
CDR3 DNA: TGCGCCAGCAGTCGGGAGGTAGGCTATTCACCCCTCCACTTT

D gene: -
clone size: -
J gene: TRBJ1-3
V gene: TRBV19
CDR3 protein: CASSMGALPGNTIYF
CDR3 DNA: TGTGCCAGTAGTATGGGGGCGCTTCCTGGAAACACCATATATTTT

D gene: -
clone size: -
J gene: TRBJ2-3
V gene: TRBV5-6
CDR3 protein: CASSLAGWADTQYF
CDR3 DNA: TGTGCCAGCAGCTTGGCCGGGTGGGCAGATACGCAGTATTTT

D gene: TRBD1
clone size: -
J gene: TRBJ1-3
V gene: TRBV5-6
CDR3 protein: CASSLDTGGISGNTIYF
CDR3 DNA: TGTGCCAGCAGCTTGGATACAGGGGGAATCTCTGGAAACACCATATATTTT

D gene: TRBD1
clone size: few
J gene: TRBJ1-4
V gene: TRBV15
CDR3 protein: CATSTPGTGGIKLFF
CDR3 DNA: TGTGCCACCAGCACACCCGGGACAGGGGGCATTAAACTGTTTTTT

D gene: -
clone size: -
J gene: TRBJ1-4
V gene: TRBV11-2
CDR3 protein: CASSLGLGSEKLFF
CDR3 DNA: TGTGCCAGCAGCTTAGGACTGGGGAGTGAAAAACTGTTTTTT

D gene: TRBD2
clone size: -
J gene: TRBJ2-3
V gene: TRBV7-2
CDR3 protein: CASSFAGGITDTQYF
CDR3 DNA: TGTGCCAGCAGCTTTGCGGGGGGGATCACAGATACGCAGTATTTT

D gene: TRBD1
clone size: -
J gene: TRBJ1-5
V gene: TRBV5-8
CDR3 protein: CASSLSTGGPNQPQHF
CDR3 DNA: TGTGCCAGCAGCTTGAGTACAGGGGGCCCTAATCAGCCCCAGCATTTT

D gene: TRBD2
clone size: -
J gene: TRBJ2-2
V gene: TRBV6-5
CDR3 protein: CASDRAGGARELFF
CDR3 DNA: TGTGCCAGCGACCGGGCGGGGGGCGCGAGGGAGCTGTTTTTT

D gene: -
clone size: -
J gene: TRBJ1-1
V gene: TRBV9
CDR3 protein: CASSVDMNTEAFF
CDR3 DNA: TGTGCCAGCAGCGTAGATATGAACACTGAAGCTTTCTTT

D gene: -
clone size: -
J gene: TRBJ1-1
V gene: TRBV24-1
CDR3 protein: CATSAGVGNTEAFF
CDR3 DNA: TGTGCCACCAGTGCGGGGGTTGGGAACACTGAAGCTTTCTTT

D gene: -
clone size: -
J gene: TRBJ1-6
V gene: TRBV5-5
CDR3 protein: CASSLVTVNSPLHF
CDR3 DNA: TGTGCCAGCAGCTTGGTAACAGTCAATTCACCCCTCCACTTT

D gene: TRBD1
clone size: -
J gene: TRBJ2-7
V gene: TRBV6-2/TRBV6-3
CDR3 protein: CATTPYRGPIYEQYF
CDR3 DNA: TGTGCCACCACCCCCTACAGGGGACCTATCTACGAGCAGTACTTC

D gene: -
clone size: -
J gene: TRBJ1-1
V gene: TRBV5-1
CDR3 protein: CASSLGLNTEAFF
CDR3 DNA: TGCGCCAGCAGCTTGGGGCTGAACACTGAAGCTTTCTTT